One sample yielded the 13 T cell receptor beta chains listed below, sequenced in a study of regulatory T cells. Their recognized antigens are unknown. Amplification used 52 TRBV primers and 13 TRBJ primers. Libraries were prepared by immunoSEQ multiplex PCR; TCRdb keeps only in-frame clonotypes and omits some of them. The data contain approximately 3,700 clones, 91% of them seen just once; the ten biggest clones take up approximately 2.4%. Whole-study findings and limits: Compared with autologous conventional CD4+ cells and control regulatory cells, CD3G-deficient regulatory T cells showed reduced diversity.

Sequencing was done on a sample of CD4+ Tregs sorted from blood. Every receptor here comes from a child younger than 10 with CD3G deficiency.

This chain joins TRBV28 and TRBJ2-1, with D perhaps TRBD2 (6 bases). CDR1 is MDHEN, CDR2 SYDVKM, per germline. V lost 8 bases and J lost 9, with 23 bases in between. This CDR3 has 15 residues. This CDR3 reads CASGPHTTTSTEQFF. The CDR3 DNA sequence: TGTGCCAGCGGACCCCATACCACCACTAGCACTGAGCAGTTCTTC.

The J gene is TRBJ2-1, the V gene TRBV20-1, with D unclear. Germline V gene data show CDR1 as DFQATT and CDR2 as SNEGSKA (reference sequence). The CDR3 is made up of 11 amino acids. V dropped 2 bases and J dropped 10 bases, with 9 bases sitting between them. The CDR3 protein is CSARSDHEQFF. The CDR3 DNA reads TGCAGTGCTAGATCCGATCACGAGCAGTTCTTC.

The rearrangement uses TRBV28 and TRBJ2-5; D is perhaps TRBD2 (6 bases). V lost 4 bases and J lost 3, with 15 bases in between. The CDR3 spans 15 residues. Germline CDR1 and CDR2: MDHEN and SYDVKM. CDR3 sequence (DNA): TGTGCCAGCAGTTCATCCGGGACTGTGAAAGAGACCCAGTACTTC. Translation: CASSSSGTVKETQYF.

V usage is TRBV28 and J usage is TRBJ2-7; D gene uncertain. Per germline, CDR1 MDHEN and CDR2 SYDVKM. The CDR3 sequence is 15 residues long. V lost 6 bases, J lost 0 bases, and 15 bases lay in between. In DNA, the CDR3 is TGTGCCAGCAGCCCCCGGAGAGTTGTCTCCTACGAGCAGTACTTC. Protein sequence: CASSPRRVVSYEQYF. Using reference TRBV28 and TRBJ2-7 for the parts outside the CDR3, the full variable domain is DVKVTQSSRYLVKRTGEKVFLECVQDMDHENMFWYRQDPGLGLRLIYFSYDVKMKEKGDIPEGYSVSREKKERFSLILESASTNQTSMYLCASSPRRVVSYEQYFGPGTRLTVT.

V usage is TRBV28 and J usage is TRBJ2-1; 14 bases agree with TRBD2. The CDR3 consists of 15 residues. Per germline, CDR1 MDHEN and CDR2 SYDVKM. The junction had 6 bases not matched to a gene; V was cut back by 5 bases and J by 9 bases. CDR3 DNA: TGTGCCAGCAGTCGGACTAGCGGGAGGCCCGGTGAGCAGTTCTTC. Its protein is CASSRTSGRPGEQFF. The complete variable domain, with remaining parts taken from reference TRBV28 and TRBJ2-1, reads DVKVTQSSRYLVKRTGEKVFLECVQDMDHENMFWYRQDPGLGLRLIYFSYDVKMKEKGDIPEGYSVSREKKERFSLILESASTNQTSMYLCASSRTSGRPGEQFFGPGTRLTVL.

This rearrangement joins TRBV28 to TRBJ1-1; 10 bases agree with TRBD1. CDR1 MDHEN and CDR2 SYDVKM come from the germline V gene. This CDR3 is 15 amino acids long. J gave up 5 bases and V 6 bases, and 9 bases lay outside the gene matches. The CDR3 nucleotides are TGTGCCAGCAGCCCGTACCGACAGGGGGCTACTGAAGCTTTCTTT. The encoded protein is CASSPYRQGATEAFF.

This chain connects TRBV23-1 to TRBJ2-2; D uncertain. TRBV23-1 is an ORF; its function is uncertain. Trimming stripped 6 bases from V and 7 bases from J, with 6 bases between. The CDR3 has 11 residues. The CDR3 nucleotides read TGCGCCAGCAGACTGTGCGGGGAGCTGTTTTTT. Translation gives CASRLCGELFF.

The rearrangement uses TRBV19 and TRBJ1-2, with 12 bases that match TRBD1. The CDR3 spans 16 residues. V was pared by 8 bases and J by 8 bases, with 15 bases of the junction left unmatched. From germline, CDR1 is LNHDA and CDR2 SQIVND (reference sequence). The DNA for the CDR3 is TGTGCCAGTCGACCAACCTCCGGGACAGGGGGCGTCGGCTACACCTTC. This encodes CASRPTSGTGGVGYTF.

The chain employs TRBV6-1 and TRBJ2-7; 10 nucleotides agree with TRBD2. CDR1 is MNHNS, CDR2 SASEGT, per germline. The CDR3 has 15 residues. Losses at the gene ends were 2 bases for V and 5 bases for J; bases not matched to a gene: 6. CDR3 in amino acids: CASSETPSGSDEQYF. The CDR3 DNA reads as TGTGCCAGCAGTGAAACTCCTAGCGGGAGCGACGAGCAGTACTTC.

The chain carries TRBV18 and TRBJ1-2; D perhaps matches TRBD1 (6 bases). CDR3 length: 14 amino acids. The germline V gene encodes CDR1 KGHSH and CDR2 LQKENI. V dropped 3 bases and J dropped 3 bases, with 11 bases sitting between them. CDR3 DNA sequence: TGTGCCAGCTCACCGGGACACCCTTACTATGGCTACACCTTC. This sequence encodes CASSPGHPYYGYTF. The full variable domain, in which reference TRBV18 and TRBJ1-2 provide the parts outside the CDR3, is NAGVMQNPRHLVRRRGQEARLRCSPMKGHSHVYWYRQLPEEGLKFMVYLQKENIIDESGMPKERFSAEFPKEGPSILRIQQVVRGDSAAYFCASSPGHPYYGYTFGSGTRLTVV.

This chain joins TRBV5-1 and TRBJ2-6; possible D gene TRBD1, 5 bases. The V and J ends lost 4 bases and 2 bases respectively, with 10 bases between them. The CDR3 runs to 15 residues. Germline CDR1 reads SGHRS; CDR2 reads YFSETQ. CDR3 region: CASSRGGPGANVLTF. The CDR3 DNA follows: TGCGCCAGCAGCAGGGGTGGCCCTGGGGCCAACGTCCTGACTTTC.

The chain has TRBV6-1 and TRBJ2-1, with TRBD2 matching 7 bases. The CDR3 is 15 residues long. Trimming cost V 4 bases and J 7 bases; bases outside gene matches: 10. Per the germline V gene, CDR1 is MNHNS and CDR2 is SASEGT. This CDR3 is CASSGGIVGGNEQFF. CDR3 DNA: TGTGCCAGCAGTGGGGGGATCGTGGGAGGGAATGAGCAGTTCTTC.

The chain joins TRBV5-1 to TRBJ2-1; 15 bases agree with TRBD2. The CDR3 is 17 amino acids. Germline values: CDR1 SGHRS, CDR2 YFSETQ. The junction had 6 bases not matched to a gene; V was cut back by 3 bases and J by 5 bases. The CDR3 region has the DNA TGCGCCAGCAGCTGGACTAGCGGGAGGGCTCCGAACAATGAGCAGTTCTTC. Translating it yields CASSWTSGRAPNNEQFF.